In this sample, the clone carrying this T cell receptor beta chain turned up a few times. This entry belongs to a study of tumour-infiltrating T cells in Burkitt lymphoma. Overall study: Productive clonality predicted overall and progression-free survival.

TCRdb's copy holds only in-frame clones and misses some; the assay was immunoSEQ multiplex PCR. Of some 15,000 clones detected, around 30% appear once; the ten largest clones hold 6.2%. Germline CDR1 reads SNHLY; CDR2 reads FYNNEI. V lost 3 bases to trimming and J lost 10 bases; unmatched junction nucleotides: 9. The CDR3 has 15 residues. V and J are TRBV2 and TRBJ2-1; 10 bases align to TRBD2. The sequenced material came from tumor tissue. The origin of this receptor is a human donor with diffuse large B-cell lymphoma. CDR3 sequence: CASSDGLAGGLEQFF. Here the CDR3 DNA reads TGTGCCAGCAGTGATGGGTTAGCGGGAGGTTTAGAGCAGTTCTTC.